This T cell receptor beta chain originates from a study of shared clonotypes between healthy human individuals. The V end lost 3 bases, the J end lost 2 bases, and 16 bases lay between the germline ends. The CDR3 runs 16 residues. Germline-derived CDR1 and CDR2 are LNHDA and SQIVND (reference sequence). It was across several immunoSEQ plates that each subset's genomic DNA was evenly split. Data came from immunoSEQ multiplex PCR; TCRdb stores just in-frame clones and leaves some out. The sample holds about 500,000 clones; 75% to 80% are singletons and the top ten take 12%. What was sequenced was PBMCs. The receptor was isolated from a woman aged 40 to 49 in good health. Some clones in this sample may be carry-over from other donors' samples. The chain combines TRBV19 with TRBJ1-2, with a possible D match to TRBD1 (6 bases). The CDR3 region has the DNA TGTGCCAGTAGTATCAGCCCGGACAGTCCCAACTATGGCTACACCTTC. This translates into CASSISPDSPNYGYTF.